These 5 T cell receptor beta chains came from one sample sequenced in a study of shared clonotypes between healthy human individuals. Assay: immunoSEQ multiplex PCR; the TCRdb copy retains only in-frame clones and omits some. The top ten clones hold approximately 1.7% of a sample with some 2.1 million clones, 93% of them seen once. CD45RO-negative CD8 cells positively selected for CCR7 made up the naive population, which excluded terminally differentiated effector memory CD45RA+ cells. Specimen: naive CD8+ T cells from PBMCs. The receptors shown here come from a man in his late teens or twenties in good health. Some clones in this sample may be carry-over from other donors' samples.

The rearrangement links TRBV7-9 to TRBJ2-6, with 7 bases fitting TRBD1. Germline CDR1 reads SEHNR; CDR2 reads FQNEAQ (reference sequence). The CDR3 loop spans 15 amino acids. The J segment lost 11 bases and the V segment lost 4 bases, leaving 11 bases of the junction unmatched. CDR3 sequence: CASSSPLGGAYVLTF. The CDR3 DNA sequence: TGTGCCAGCAGCTCCCCGCTAGGGGGCGCTTACGTCCTGACTTTC. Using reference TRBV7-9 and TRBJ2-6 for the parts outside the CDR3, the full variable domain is DTGVSQNPRHKITKRGQNVTFRCDPISEHNRLYWYRQTLGQGPEFLTYFQNEAQLEKSRLLSDRFSAERPKGSFSTLEIQRTEQGDSAMYLCASSSPLGGAYVLTFGAGSRLTVL.

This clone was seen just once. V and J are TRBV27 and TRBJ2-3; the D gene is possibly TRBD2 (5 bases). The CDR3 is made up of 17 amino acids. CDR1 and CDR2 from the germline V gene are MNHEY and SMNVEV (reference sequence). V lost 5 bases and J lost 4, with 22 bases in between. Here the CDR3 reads CASSPTRGSDSSDTQYF. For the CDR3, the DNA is TGTGCCAGCAGTCCAACGCGAGGGTCGGATTCCTCAGATACGCAGTATTTT.

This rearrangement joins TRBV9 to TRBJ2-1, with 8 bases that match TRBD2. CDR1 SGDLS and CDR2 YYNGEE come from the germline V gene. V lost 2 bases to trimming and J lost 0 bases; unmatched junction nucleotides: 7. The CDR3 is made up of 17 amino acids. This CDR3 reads CASSVPREGSSYNEQFF. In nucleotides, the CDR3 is TGTGCCAGCAGCGTCCCACGGGAGGGATCCTCCTACAATGAGCAGTTCTTC.

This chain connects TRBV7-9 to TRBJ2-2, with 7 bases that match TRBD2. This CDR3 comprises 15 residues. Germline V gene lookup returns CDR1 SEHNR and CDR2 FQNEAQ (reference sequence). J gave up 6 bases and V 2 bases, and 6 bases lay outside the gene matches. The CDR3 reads CASSLWVSGPGELFF. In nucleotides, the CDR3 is TGTGCCAGCAGCTTATGGGTTAGCGGGCCCGGGGAGCTGTTTTTT.

CDR3 region: CASSTPSANVLTF. CDR3 coding DNA: TGTGCCAGTAGTACCCCTTCGGCCAACGTCCTGACTTTC. The gene calls are TRBV19 and TRBJ2-6; D is undetermined. The CDR3 has 13 residues. Germline CDR1 reads LNHDA; CDR2 reads SQIVND (reference sequence). V was pared by 4 bases and J by 6 bases, with 7 bases between.